These 31 T cell receptor beta chains were sequenced from one sample in a study of blood T cells in healthy people across ages. Next came a second PCR, run for roughly 6 to 11 cycles, which used a sample-barcoded 5' primer along with a J-beta primer mix. TCRdb redid the calling of the 5' RACE reads with MiXCR, one entry per CDR3 protein. The table has fewer than 2 million distinct CDR3 sequences, more than 35% seen once. Sequencing was done on a sample of blood. These receptors originate from a human donor in good health.

V and J are TRBV29-1 and TRBJ1-2, with TRBD1 matching 9 bases. Trimming removed 6 bases from V and 6 bases from J; junction bases left unmatched: 5. The CDR3 contains 12 residues. Germline-derived CDR1 and CDR2 are SQVTM and ANQGSEA. CDR3 protein: CSVTGGINGYTF. CDR3 coding DNA: TGCAGCGTCACAGGGGGCATTAATGGCTACACCTTC.

In its sample, this clonotype was seen a few times. The chain employs TRBV7-9 and TRBJ2-7; D may be TRBD1 (5 bases). Trimming pared 6 bases from V and 0 bases from J, leaving 12 bases between. The CDR3 covers 14 residues. Germline V CDR1 and CDR2: SEHNR, FQNEAQ (reference sequence). The CDR3 DNA reads TGTGCCAGCAGGCGCACGACAGTCTCCTACGAGCAGTACTTC. It translates to CASRRTTVSYEQYF.

This clonotype was observed a few times. The chain combines TRBV5-1 with TRBJ1-6; tentative D call: TRBD1 (5 bases). The CDR3 is 12 residues long. Trimming stripped 0 bases from V and 14 bases from J, with 9 bases between. Per germline, CDR1 SGHRS and CDR2 YFSETQ. CDR3 coding DNA: TGCGCCAGCAGCTTGGCCGAGGGGACCCTCCACTTT. It codes for CASSLAEGTLHF.

This chain joins TRBV24-1 and TRBJ1-2; 8 bases align to TRBD1. The CDR3 length is 15 residues. Germline loops: CDR1 KGHDR, CDR2 SFDVKD. The V segment lost 3 bases and the J segment 8 bases; nucleotides outside the gene matches: 10. The CDR3: CATSDPGQDYVGYTF. CDR3 in DNA: TGTGCCACCAGTGATCCGGGACAGGACTATGTCGGCTACACCTTC.

The rearrangement uses TRBV2 and TRBJ2-1; the match to TRBD2 covers 10 bases. The V gene's germline CDR1 is SNHLY and CDR2 FYNNEI. V lost 8 bases, J lost 8 bases, and 12 bases stayed unmatched. The CDR3 has 15 amino acids. The CDR3 nucleotides are TGTGCCAGCTTGGGTGAGCAGCGGGGGGGCCATGAGCAGTTCTTC. Protein sequence: CASLGEQRGGHEQFF.

The V gene is TRBV12-3 or TRBV12-4, the J gene TRBJ1-2; 8 nucleotides line up with TRBD1. The CDR3 extends over 14 amino acids. V lost 2 bases, J lost 6 bases, and 5 bases stayed unmatched. CDR3 amino acids: CASSLLDRVDGYTF. CDR3 DNA sequence: TGTGCCAGCAGTTTATTGGACAGGGTAGATGGCTACACCTTC.

The rearrangement joins TRBV12-3 or TRBV12-4 to TRBJ1-1; D call uncertain. The CDR3 runs to 13 residues. V lost 6 bases and J 7 bases, leaving 15 bases between the germline ends. This CDR3 reads CASSRTDYLEAFF. For the CDR3, the DNA is TGTGCCAGCAGCCGGACGGATTACCTTGAAGCTTTCTTT.

The V and J genes are TRBV6-2 or TRBV6-3 and TRBJ2-2; D possibly uses TRBD1 or TRBD2 (5 bases each). From germline, CDR1 is MNHEY and CDR2 SVGEGT. With 6 bases removed from V and 3 bases from J, the gap between germline ends came to 17 bases. The CDR3 consists of 16 residues. The CDR3 here is CASRSLNPGHTGELFF. The DNA for the CDR3 is TGTGCCAGCAGGAGTTTAAACCCGGGACACACCGGGGAGCTGTTTTTT.

This clonotype was detected once. The genes are TRBV2 and TRBJ2-5; a possible D gene is TRBD2 (6 bases). V was trimmed by 9 bases and J by 11 bases, leaving 25 bases between them. This CDR3 has 14 amino acids. In germline, CDR1 is SNHLY, CDR2 FYNNEI. CDR3 sequence (DNA): TGTGCCAGACAAGGAGGGCAATATATCAATGAGCAGTACTTC. This sequence encodes CARQGGQYINEQYF.

This chain uses TRBV4-3 with TRBJ2-1; possibly TRBD2 for D (6 bases). Trimming shortened V by 4 bases and J by 2 bases, and 12 bases separated the two germline ends. CDR1 is LGHNA and CDR2 is YSLEER in the germline V gene. The CDR3 contains 15 residues. The CDR3 protein is CASSRIADAYNEQFF. The CDR3 DNA reads TGCGCCAGCAGCCGTATAGCGGACGCCTACAATGAGCAGTTCTTC.

This clonotype was recorded a few times. The CDR3 sequence is CSVEAESPYNEQFF. In DNA form, the CDR3 reads TGCAGCGTTGAGGCCGAGTCCCCCTACAATGAGCAGTTCTTC. This chain connects TRBV29-1 to TRBJ2-1; no reliable D call. The length of the CDR3 is 14 residues. The V end lost 3 bases, the J end lost 2 bases, and 11 bases lay between the germline ends. Germline V CDR1 and CDR2: SQVTM, ANQGSEA.

This clonotype was found a few times. The genes are TRBV5-1 and TRBJ1-3, with D perhaps TRBD1 (6 bases). The CDR3 is made up of 15 amino acids. V lost 4 bases, J lost 3 bases, and 14 bases lay in between. Per the germline V gene, CDR1 is SGHRS and CDR2 is YFSETQ. The CDR3 DNA follows: TGCGCCAGCAGCCCACAGGGCCTGCGTGGAAACACCATATATTTT. This gives the protein CASSPQGLRGNTIYF.

This rearrangement joins TRBV7-3 to TRBJ2-1; TRBD1 matches 8 bases. V shed 2 bases and J 12 bases; nucleotides not matched to a gene: 6. The germline gives CDR1 SGHTA, CDR2 FQGTGA. The CDR3 consists of 13 residues. CDR3 sequence reads: CASSLGQGGGQFF. The CDR3 bases are TGTGCCAGCAGCTTAGGACAGGGAGGTGGGCAGTTCTTC.

The chain joins TRBV4-3 to TRBJ1-2, with no clear D. Germline loops: CDR1 LGHNA, CDR2 YSLEER. Trimming stripped 1 base from V and 3 bases from J, with 12 bases between. The CDR3 spans 15 residues. The DNA of the CDR3 is TGCGCCAGCAGCCAAGGAGGAATCGGACACTATGGCTACACCTTC. Amino acids: CASSQGGIGHYGYTF.

This chain joins TRBV11-3 and TRBJ1-2, with D maybe TRBD1 (6 bases). This CDR3 is 13 amino acids long. Trimming left V 5 bases short and J 8 bases short, with 15 bases between. Germline-derived CDR1 and CDR2 are SGHNT and YENEEA. The CDR3 DNA reads as TGTGCCAGCAGCATCACAGGGAGTCGCGGCTACACCTTC. It codes for CASSITGSRGYTF.

The CDR3 DNA follows: TGCGCCAGCAGCATACAGGAGAGCTCCTACAATGAGCAGTTCTTC. Its translation: CASSIQESSYNEQFF. V gene TRBV5-1 combines with J gene TRBJ2-1; D may be TRBD1 (5 bases). The CDR3 consists of 15 residues. V dropped 4 bases and J dropped 0 bases, with 11 bases sitting between them. From germline, CDR1 is SGHRS and CDR2 YFSETQ.

The chain links TRBV21-1 to TRBJ2-1; no check of the table's D call, TRBD1, against the DNA was made. TRBV21-1 is a pseudogene. This CDR3 spans 19 amino acids. The CDR3 loop reads CASSKRRPGGFRQNNEQFF. CDR3 DNA: TGTGCCAGCAGCAAAAGGAGACCGGGGGGCTTTCGACAAAACAATGAGCAGTTCTTC.

In its sample, this clonotype was seen a few times. The chain uses TRBV20-1 and TRBJ2-3; D remains ambiguous. Trimming pared 3 bases from V and 0 bases from J, leaving 10 bases between. This CDR3 contains 14 residues. Germline V CDR1 and CDR2: DFQATT, SNEGSKA (reference sequence). CDR3 region: CSAREQTSTDTQYF. In nucleotides, the CDR3 is TGCAGTGCTAGGGAGCAGACTAGCACAGATACGCAGTATTTT.

This clonotype came up a few times. An end of the junction differs from the germline gene, which may be a read error. The chain employs TRBV9 and TRBJ1-1; a weak D match, TRBD1 (5 bases). In germline, CDR1 is SGDLS, CDR2 YYNGEE. This CDR3 is 14 amino acids long. The CDR3 nucleotides read TGTGTCAGCTCCCCCGGGGGGACGAACACTGAAGCTTTCTTT. Protein: CVSSPGGTNTEAFF.

This clonotype was recorded many times. The V gene is TRBV12-3 or TRBV12-4, the J gene TRBJ1-2; D is unclear. This CDR3 contains 14 residues. V lost 6 bases and J 5 bases, leaving 16 bases between the germline ends. The CDR3 spells CASSQHPRAYGYTF. In DNA, the CDR3 is TGTGCCAGCAGCCAGCACCCAAGAGCTTATGGCTACACCTTC.

The V and J genes are TRBV20-1 and TRBJ2-7; possibly TRBD1 for D (5 bases). CDR3 length equals 13 residues. Germline values: CDR1 DFQATT, CDR2 SNEGSKA (reference sequence). The CDR3 protein is CSQSVRQPYEQYF. Here the CDR3 DNA reads TGCAGCCAAAGTGTACGACAGCCCTACGAGCAGTACTTC.

This clonotype was counted between two and nine times. The J gene is TRBJ2-3, the V gene TRBV20-1, with D hard to call. The CDR3 contains 14 residues. V lost 3 bases and J lost 3, with 13 bases in between. Germline V gene data show CDR1 as DFQATT and CDR2 as SNEGSKA (reference sequence). The CDR3 DNA follows: TGCAGTGCTAGTCCCACCCCGGGTACAGATACGCAGTATTTT. Its translation: CSASPTPGTDTQYF.

This clonotype was counted a single time. The chain has TRBV27 and TRBJ2-1, with 7 positions matching TRBD2. The germline V gene encodes CDR1 MNHEY and CDR2 SMNVEV (reference sequence). With V trimmed by 5 bases and J by 4 bases, 5 bases remained unmatched. This CDR3 region has 14 residues. The CDR3 nucleotides read TGTGCCAGCAGTACCGGACTAGAATACAATGAGCAGTTCTTC. Its translation: CASSTGLEYNEQFF.

The chain uses TRBV11-1 and TRBJ1-6; D gene uncertain. The V and J ends lost 2 bases and 0 bases respectively, with 8 bases between them. The CDR3 sequence is 16 residues long. CDR1 is SGHAT, CDR2 FQDESV, per germline (reference sequence). In DNA form, the CDR3 reads TGTGCCAGCAGCTTAAGAAGGAGCTCCTATAATTCACCCCTCCACTTT. Translation: CASSLRRSSYNSPLHF.

The chain links TRBV12-3 or TRBV12-4 to TRBJ1-5; unclear D gene. V lost 5 bases, J lost 6 bases, and 20 bases lay in between. The length of the CDR3 is 16 residues. The CDR3, as DNA: TGTGCCAGCAGTGACTCGGACGGTGGACCTAGTCAGCCCCAGCATTTT. Its protein is CASSDSDGGPSQPQHF.

This rearrangement joins TRBV5-1 to TRBJ2-1; D remains unclear. The germline V gene encodes CDR1 SGHRS and CDR2 YFSETQ. The CDR3 has 13 amino acids. V lost 3 bases, J lost 4 bases, and 8 bases lay in between. The CDR3 sequence is CASSWGNYNEQFF. The CDR3 region has the DNA TGCGCCAGCAGCTGGGGAAATTACAATGAGCAGTTCTTC.

This clonotype was detected ten times or more. Here the CDR3 DNA reads TGCGCCAGCAGCCAAGAATGGCCTAGCGGAGCCACAGATACGCAGTATTTT. Protein product: CASSQEWPSGATDTQYF. This chain uses TRBV4-3 with TRBJ2-3; 7 positions agree with TRBD2. V gave up 0 bases and J gave up 2 bases; unmatched junction bases: 8. CDR3 length: 17 amino acids. The germline gives CDR1 LGHNA, CDR2 YSLEER.

Ten or more counts support this clonotype. This chain uses TRBV7-2 with TRBJ1-5; 7 bases match TRBD1. Looked up from germline, CDR1 is SGHTA and CDR2 is FQGNSA. The trim removed 4 bases at V and 2 bases at J, leaving 5 bases unmatched. The CDR3 is 15 amino acids. Here the CDR3 DNA reads TGTGCCAGCAGCTCCCACAGGGGTGGCAATCAGCCCCAGCATTTT. Translating it yields CASSSHRGGNQPQHF.

The chain has TRBV20-1 and TRBJ1-6; D is uncertain. There are 13 residues in the CDR3. In germline, CDR1 is DFQATT, CDR2 SNEGSKA (reference sequence). V lost 0 bases and J 12 bases, leaving 12 bases between the germline ends. The CDR3 DNA reads as TGCAGTGCTAGAGATGATCGCTACGGACCCCTCCACTTT. Its protein is CSARDDRYGPLHF.

The rearrangement joins TRBV25-1 to TRBJ2-5, with D tentatively TRBD2 (5 bases). The germline CDR1 and CDR2 sequences are MGHDK and SYGVNS. V lost 6 bases and J lost 0, with 20 bases in between. This CDR3 is built from 17 residues. The CDR3 sequence: CASRGLLTRENQETQYF. In nucleotides, the CDR3 is TGTGCCAGCAGGGGCCTGTTGACAAGGGAGAACCAAGAGACCCAGTACTTC.

The rearrangement uses TRBV25-1 and TRBJ1-2; the D gene is possibly TRBD1 (6 bases). Germline CDR1 reads MGHDK; CDR2 reads SYGVNS. The CDR3 consists of 12 residues. Between the trimmed V and J ends, which lost 6 bases and 7 bases, there was a span of 12 bases. The CDR3 here is CASRTGLSGYTF. In DNA form, the CDR3 reads TGTGCCAGCAGGACAGGTTTGAGTGGCTACACCTTC.